The sequence of this TCR beta chain was determined in a study of beta chain features in type 1 diabetes. Notes on the study in general: Within each of all four CD4+ subsets, Type 1 diabetes patients had TCRB CDR3s that were moderately but significantly shorter. The question left open here concerned HLA type influencing TCRB rearrangement.

V lost 0 bases, J lost 3 bases, and 6 bases stayed unmatched. Germline V gene sequence: CDR1 GTSNPN, CDR2 SVGIG (reference sequence). This CDR3 comprises 15 residues. This clone was observed a few times. Its antigen is unidentified. cDNA synthesis used the whole RNA isolate, giving expressed TCRB sequences. The assay was immunoSEQ multiplex PCR, and TCRdb's table has in-frame clones only and misses some. Of 41,000 or so clones in the sample, approximately 62% were seen once. Sequencing was done on a sample of Tregs from blood. The clonotype was recovered from a man aged 25-45 years with type 1 diabetes. Some clones in this sample may be carry-over from other donors' samples. This sequence joins TRBV30 and TRBJ2-7; 9 bases agree with TRBD1. As DNA, the CDR3 is TGTGCCTGGAGTGTAGGGACAGGGATAGTCTACGAGCAGTACTTC. It yields the protein CAWSVGTGIVYEQYF.